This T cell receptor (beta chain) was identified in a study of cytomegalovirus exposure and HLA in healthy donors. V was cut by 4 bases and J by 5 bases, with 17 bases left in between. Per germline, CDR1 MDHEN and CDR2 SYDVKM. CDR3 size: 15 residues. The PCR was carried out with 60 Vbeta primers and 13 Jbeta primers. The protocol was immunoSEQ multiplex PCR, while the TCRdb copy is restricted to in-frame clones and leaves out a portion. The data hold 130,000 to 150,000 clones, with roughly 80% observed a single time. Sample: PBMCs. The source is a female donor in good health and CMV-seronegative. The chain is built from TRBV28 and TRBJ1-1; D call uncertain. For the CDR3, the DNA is TGTGCCAGCAGTTCGACGACACTGTGGTATACTGAAGCTTTCTTT. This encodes CASSSTTLWYTEAFF.